This T cell receptor beta chain was observed in a study of control samples from healthy donors and cancer patients. Only in-frame clones appear in the TCRdb table, and some are missing; sequencing was by immunoSEQ multiplex PCR. The sample lists 70,000 to 95,000 clones, 93% seen once, with 0.95% to 1.5% in the top ten. Material: PBMCs. The receptor comes from a woman between 40 and 50 years old with lung cancer.

The CDR3, as DNA: TGTGCCAGCAGCCAAATTATTTCTTCCTACGAGCAGTACTTC. Translating gives CASSQIISSYEQYF. J is TRBJ2-7 and V is TRBV14; D unresolved. V lost 2 bases and J 1 base, leaving 9 bases between the germline ends. The CDR3 spans 14 residues. Germline V gives CDR1 SGHDN, CDR2 FVKESK.